What follows describes a single T cell receptor (beta chain). Its matching antigen is unknown. The protocol was immunoSEQ multiplex PCR, while the TCRdb copy is restricted to in-frame clones and leaves out a portion. The sample holds fewer than 80,000 clones, almost 85% seen once. The sample is drawn from a study of OX40 agonist ivuxolimab in advanced cancers. Study as a whole: Hepatocellular carcinoma, melanoma, renal cell or head and neck cancer occurred in dose-escalation patients.

Study-wide results and caveats: The antigen specificity of the peripheral T cells (those that were expanded) was not determined.

This CDR3 is 15 amino acids long. Trimming shortened V by 3 bases and J by 2 bases, and 16 bases separated the two germline ends. Germline-derived CDR1 and CDR2 are SQVTM and ANQGSEA. The TCR originated in an adult with an advanced solid tumor such as melanoma, head and neck, liver or kidney cancer. The genes are TRBV29-1 and TRBJ2-5; maybe TRBD2 (7 bases). Specimen: CD4+ or CD8+ T cells sorted from blood, collected in a trial of the OX40 agonist ivuxolimab. The CDR3 protein is CSVDGGETGQETQYF. In DNA form, the CDR3 reads TGCAGCGTTGATGGGGGGGAGACAGGTCAAGAGACCCAGTACTTC.